Given below is one T cell receptor beta chain in context. The sample is drawn from a study of shared clonotypes between healthy human individuals. TCRdb's table, derived via immunoSEQ multiplex PCR, lists solely in-frame clones and lacks some. The top ten clones hold 0.37% of a sample with about 2.3 million clones, roughly 90% of them seen once. CDR1 SGDLS and CDR2 YYNGEE come from the germline V gene. The CDR3 runs 17 residues. V was cut by 7 bases and J by 0 bases, with 19 bases left in between. The genes are TRBV9 and TRBJ2-2; a weak D match, TRBD2 (6 bases). This TCR came from a young man in good health. Some clones in this sample may be carry-over from other donors' samples. Sequenced sample: naive CD4+ T cells from PBMCs. As for subset: CD45RA+ positively selected. In DNA form, the CDR3 reads TGTGCCAGCGCTTGGGACTTCCACTTTGCGAACACCGGGGAGCTGTTTTTT. Protein: CASAWDFHFANTGELFF.